This paragraph reports one TCR beta chain. In the study's own analysis: Amplification with reference gene primers provided the estimates of nucleated cell counts. Data came from immunoSEQ multiplex PCR; TCRdb stores just in-frame clones and leaves some out. V and J calls and clone size are those listed in that table; D and trimming were worked out from the DNA. The sample lists 98,000 or so clones, roughly 91% occurring once. These data originate in a study of blood T cell repertoires in COVID-19. Study details: Specimens from acute and convalescent COVID-19 originated in the United States, Italy and Spain. Sample material is recorded as cDNA or gDNA derived from T cells, B-cell-depleted T cells, or PBMCs.

Sequenced: peripheral blood. The clonotype was recovered from a human donor in a cohort sampled during active COVID-19.

CDR3 sequence reads: CASSLEYRIYSNQPQHF. The CDR3 coding sequence is TGTGCCAGCAGCTTGGAGTACAGAATATATAGCAATCAGCCCCAGCATTTT. V usage is TRBV5-5 and J usage is TRBJ1-5; D unresolved. Germline V gives CDR1 SGHKS, CDR2 YYEKEE (reference sequence). The CDR3 spans 17 residues. V dropped 0 bases and J dropped 0 bases, with 13 bases sitting between them.